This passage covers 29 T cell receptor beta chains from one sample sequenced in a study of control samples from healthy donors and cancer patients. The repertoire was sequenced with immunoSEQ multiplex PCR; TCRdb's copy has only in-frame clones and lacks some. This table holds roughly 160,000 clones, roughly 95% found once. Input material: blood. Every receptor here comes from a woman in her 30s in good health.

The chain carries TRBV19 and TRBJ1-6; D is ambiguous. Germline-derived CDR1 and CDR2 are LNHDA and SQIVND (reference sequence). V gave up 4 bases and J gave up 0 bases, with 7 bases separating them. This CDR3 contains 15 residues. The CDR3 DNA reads TGTGCCAGTAGTAATGCCGACTCCTATAATTCACCCCTCCACTTT. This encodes CASSNADSYNSPLHF.

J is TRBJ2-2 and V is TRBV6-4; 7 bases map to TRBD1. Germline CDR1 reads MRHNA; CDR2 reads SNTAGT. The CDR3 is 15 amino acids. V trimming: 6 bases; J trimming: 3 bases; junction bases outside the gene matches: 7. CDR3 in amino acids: CASSPDRSDTGELFF. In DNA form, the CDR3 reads TGTGCCAGCAGCCCGGACAGGTCGGACACCGGGGAGCTGTTTTTT.

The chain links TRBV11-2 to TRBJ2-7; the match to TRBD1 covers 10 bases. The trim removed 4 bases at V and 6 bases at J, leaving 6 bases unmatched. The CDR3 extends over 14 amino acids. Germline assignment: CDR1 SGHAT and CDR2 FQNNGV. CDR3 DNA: TGTGCCAGCAGCTCGATCGACAGGGGGCTCGAGCAGTACTTC. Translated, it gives CASSSIDRGLEQYF.

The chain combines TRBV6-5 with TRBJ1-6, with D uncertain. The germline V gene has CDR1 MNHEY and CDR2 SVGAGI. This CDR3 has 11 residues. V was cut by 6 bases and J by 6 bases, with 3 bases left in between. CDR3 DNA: TGTGCCAGCAGCGTTAATTCACCCCTCCACTTT. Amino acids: CASSVNSPLHF.

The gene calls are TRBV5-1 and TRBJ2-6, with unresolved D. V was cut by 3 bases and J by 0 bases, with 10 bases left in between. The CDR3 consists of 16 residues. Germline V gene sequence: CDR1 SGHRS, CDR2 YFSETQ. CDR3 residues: CASSYSLSSGANVLTF. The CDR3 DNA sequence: TGCGCCAGCAGCTATTCCTTGTCCTCTGGGGCCAACGTCCTGACTTTC.

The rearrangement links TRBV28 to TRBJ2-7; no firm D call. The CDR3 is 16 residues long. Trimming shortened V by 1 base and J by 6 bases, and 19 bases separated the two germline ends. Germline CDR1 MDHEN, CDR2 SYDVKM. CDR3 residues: CASSLFRTPVDAEQYF. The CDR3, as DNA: TGTGCCAGCAGTTTATTTCGGACCCCGGTTGATGCCGAGCAGTACTTC.

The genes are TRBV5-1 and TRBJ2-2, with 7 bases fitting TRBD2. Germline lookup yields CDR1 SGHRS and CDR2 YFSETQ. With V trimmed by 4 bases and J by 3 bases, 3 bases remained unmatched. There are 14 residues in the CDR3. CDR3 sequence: CASSRGEDTGELFF. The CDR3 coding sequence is TGCGCCAGCAGCCGGGGGGAGGACACCGGGGAGCTGTTTTTT.

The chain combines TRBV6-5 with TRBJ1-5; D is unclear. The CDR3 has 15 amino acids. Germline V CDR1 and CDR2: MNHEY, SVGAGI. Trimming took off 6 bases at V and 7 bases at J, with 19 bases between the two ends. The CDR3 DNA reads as TGTGCCAGCAGAACTTTGGCGGCGCTTGGGCAGCCCCAGCATTTT. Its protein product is CASRTLAALGQPQHF.

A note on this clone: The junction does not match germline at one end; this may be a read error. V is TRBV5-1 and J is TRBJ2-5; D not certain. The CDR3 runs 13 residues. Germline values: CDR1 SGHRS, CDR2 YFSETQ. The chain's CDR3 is CASSNYIREAQYF. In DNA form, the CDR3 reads TGCGCCAGCAGCAATTACATTCGAGAGGCCCAGTACTTC.

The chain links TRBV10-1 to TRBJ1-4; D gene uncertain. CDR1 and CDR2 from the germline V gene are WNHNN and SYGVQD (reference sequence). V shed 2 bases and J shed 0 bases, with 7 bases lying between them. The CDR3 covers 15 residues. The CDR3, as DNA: TGCGCCAGCAGTGAGACGGCCTCAACTAATGAAAAACTGTTTTTT. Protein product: CASSETASTNEKLFF.

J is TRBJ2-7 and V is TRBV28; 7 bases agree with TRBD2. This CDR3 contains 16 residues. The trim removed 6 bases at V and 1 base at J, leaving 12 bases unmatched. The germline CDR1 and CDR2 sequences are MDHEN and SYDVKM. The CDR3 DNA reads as TGTGCCAGCAGGGGGGAGAGCGGGAAGTCGTCCTACGAGCAGTACTTC. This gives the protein CASRGESGKSSYEQYF.

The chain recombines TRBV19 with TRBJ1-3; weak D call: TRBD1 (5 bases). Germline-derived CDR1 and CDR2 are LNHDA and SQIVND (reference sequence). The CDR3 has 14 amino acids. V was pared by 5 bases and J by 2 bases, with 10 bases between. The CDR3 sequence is CASSLRVAGNTIYF. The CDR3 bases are TGTGCCAGTAGTCTCAGGGTCGCTGGAAACACCATATATTTT. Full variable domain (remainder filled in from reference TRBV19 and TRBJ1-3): DGGITQSPKYLFRKEGQNVTLSCEQNLNHDAMYWYRQDPGQGLRLIYYSQIVNDFQKGDIAEGYSVSREKKESFPLTVTSAQKNPTAFYLCASSLRVAGNTIYFGEGSWLTVV.

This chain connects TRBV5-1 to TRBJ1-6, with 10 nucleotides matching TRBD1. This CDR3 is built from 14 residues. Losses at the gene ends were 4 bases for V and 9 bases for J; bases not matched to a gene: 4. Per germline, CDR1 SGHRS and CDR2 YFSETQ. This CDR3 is CASSQGQGSSPLHF. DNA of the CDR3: TGCGCCAGCAGCCAGGGACAGGGGAGTTCACCCCTCCACTTT.

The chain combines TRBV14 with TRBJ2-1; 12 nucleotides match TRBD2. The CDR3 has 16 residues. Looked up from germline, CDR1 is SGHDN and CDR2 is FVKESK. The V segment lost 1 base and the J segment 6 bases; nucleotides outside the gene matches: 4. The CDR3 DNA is TGTGCCAGCAGCCAAGTCAAACTAGCGGGAGGCAATGAGCAGTTCTTC. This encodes CASSQVKLAGGNEQFF.

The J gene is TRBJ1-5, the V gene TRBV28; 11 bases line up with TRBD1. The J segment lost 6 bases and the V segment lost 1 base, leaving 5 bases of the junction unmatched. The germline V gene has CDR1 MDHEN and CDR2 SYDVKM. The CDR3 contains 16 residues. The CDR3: CASSLSRTGGGQPQHF. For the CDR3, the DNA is TGTGCCAGCAGTTTATCCAGGACAGGGGGCGGTCAGCCCCAGCATTTT.

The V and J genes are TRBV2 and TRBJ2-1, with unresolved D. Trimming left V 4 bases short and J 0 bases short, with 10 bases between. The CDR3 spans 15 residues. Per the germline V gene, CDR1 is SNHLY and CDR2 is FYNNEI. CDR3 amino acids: CASSARLSSYNEQFF. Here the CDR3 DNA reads TGTGCCAGCAGTGCACGACTCTCCTCCTACAATGAGCAGTTCTTC.

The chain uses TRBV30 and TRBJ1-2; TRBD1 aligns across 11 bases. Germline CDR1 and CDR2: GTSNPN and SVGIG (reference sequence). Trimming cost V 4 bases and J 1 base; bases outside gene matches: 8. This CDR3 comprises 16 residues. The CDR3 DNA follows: TGTGCCTGGACTACGGACAGGGGGCCACTTAACTATGGCTACACCTTC. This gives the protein CAWTTDRGPLNYGYTF.

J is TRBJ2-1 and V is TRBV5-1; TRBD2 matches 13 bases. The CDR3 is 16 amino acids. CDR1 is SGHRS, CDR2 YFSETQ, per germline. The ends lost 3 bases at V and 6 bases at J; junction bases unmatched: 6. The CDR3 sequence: CASSYGLAGDGNEQFF. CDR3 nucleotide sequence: TGCGCCAGCAGCTATGGACTAGCGGGAGACGGCAATGAGCAGTTCTTC.

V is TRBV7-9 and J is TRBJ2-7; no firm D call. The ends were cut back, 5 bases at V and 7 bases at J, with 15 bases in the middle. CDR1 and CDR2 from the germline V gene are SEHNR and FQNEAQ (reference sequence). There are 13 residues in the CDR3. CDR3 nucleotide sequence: TGTGCCAGCAGCCCACGAGGCCCGGAGGAGCAGTACTTC. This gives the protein CASSPRGPEEQYF. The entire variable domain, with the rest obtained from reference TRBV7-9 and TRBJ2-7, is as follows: DTGVSQNPRHKITKRGQNVTFRCDPISEHNRLYWYRQTLGQGPEFLTYFQNEAQLEKSRLLSDRFSAERPKGSFSTLEIQRTEQGDSAMYLCASSPRGPEEQYFGPGTRLTVT.

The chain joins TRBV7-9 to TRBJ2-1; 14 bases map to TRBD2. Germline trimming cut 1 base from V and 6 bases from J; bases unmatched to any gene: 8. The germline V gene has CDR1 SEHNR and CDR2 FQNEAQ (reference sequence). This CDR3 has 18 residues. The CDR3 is CASSLGGLAGALTNEQFF. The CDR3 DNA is TGTGCCAGCAGCTTAGGGGGACTAGCGGGAGCCCTTACCAATGAGCAGTTCTTC.

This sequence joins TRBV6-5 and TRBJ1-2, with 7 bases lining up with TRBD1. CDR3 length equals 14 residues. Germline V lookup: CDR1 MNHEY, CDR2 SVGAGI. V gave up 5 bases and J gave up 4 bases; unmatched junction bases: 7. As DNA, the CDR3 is TGTGCCAGCAGTCGACAGGGTGGGGCCTATGGCTACACCTTC. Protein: CASSRQGGAYGYTF.

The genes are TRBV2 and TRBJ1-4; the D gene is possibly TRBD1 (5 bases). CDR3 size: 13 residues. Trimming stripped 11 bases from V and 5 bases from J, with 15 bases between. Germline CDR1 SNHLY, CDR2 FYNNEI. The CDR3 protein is CALNGGMNEKLFF. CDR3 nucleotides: TGTGCCCTCAATGGGGGGATGAATGAAAAACTGTTTTTT.

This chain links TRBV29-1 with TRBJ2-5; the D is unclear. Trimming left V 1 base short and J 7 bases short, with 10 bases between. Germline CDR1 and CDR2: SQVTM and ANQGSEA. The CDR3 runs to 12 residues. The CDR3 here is CSVEVPTRTQYF. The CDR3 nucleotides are TGCAGCGTTGAAGTCCCGACTCGGACCCAGTACTTC. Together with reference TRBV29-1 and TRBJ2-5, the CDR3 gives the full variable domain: SAVISQKPSRDICQRGTSLTIQCQVDSQVTMMFWYRQQPGQSLTLIATANQGSEATYESGFVIDKFPISRPNLTFSTLTVSNMSPEDSSIYLCSVEVPTRTQYFGPGTRLLVL.

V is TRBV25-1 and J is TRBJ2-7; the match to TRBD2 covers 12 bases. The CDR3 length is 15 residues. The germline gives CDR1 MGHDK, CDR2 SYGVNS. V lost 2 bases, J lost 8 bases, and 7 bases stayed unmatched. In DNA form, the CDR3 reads TGTGCCAGCAGTGAAGGACTAGCGGGGAGACGGAAGCAGTACTTC. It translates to CASSEGLAGRRKQYF.

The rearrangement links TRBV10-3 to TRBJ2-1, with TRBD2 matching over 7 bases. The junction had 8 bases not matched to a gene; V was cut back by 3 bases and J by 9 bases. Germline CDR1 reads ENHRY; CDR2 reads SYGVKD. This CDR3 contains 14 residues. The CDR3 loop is CAISDLAREGEQFF. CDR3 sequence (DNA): TGTGCCATCAGTGATTTGGCCAGGGAGGGTGAGCAGTTCTTC.

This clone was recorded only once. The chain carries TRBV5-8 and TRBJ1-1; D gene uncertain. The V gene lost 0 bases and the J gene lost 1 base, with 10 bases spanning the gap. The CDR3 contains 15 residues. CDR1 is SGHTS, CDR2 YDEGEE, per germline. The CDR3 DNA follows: TGTGCCAGCAGCTTGGCCCCCGACGGGAACACTGAAGCTTTCTTT. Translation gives CASSLAPDGNTEAFF.

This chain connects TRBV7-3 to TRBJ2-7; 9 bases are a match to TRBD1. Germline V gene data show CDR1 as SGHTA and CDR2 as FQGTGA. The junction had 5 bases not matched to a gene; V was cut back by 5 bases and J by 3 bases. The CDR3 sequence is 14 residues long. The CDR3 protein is CASSPGQGVYEQYF. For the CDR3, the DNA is TGTGCCAGCAGCCCGGGACAGGGAGTCTACGAGCAGTACTTC.

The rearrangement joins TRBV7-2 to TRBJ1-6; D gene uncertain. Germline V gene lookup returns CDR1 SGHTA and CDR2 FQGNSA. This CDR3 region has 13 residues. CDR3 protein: CASLKGGNSPLHF. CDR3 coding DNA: TGTGCTAGCTTGAAGGGTGGCAATTCACCCCTCCACTTT.

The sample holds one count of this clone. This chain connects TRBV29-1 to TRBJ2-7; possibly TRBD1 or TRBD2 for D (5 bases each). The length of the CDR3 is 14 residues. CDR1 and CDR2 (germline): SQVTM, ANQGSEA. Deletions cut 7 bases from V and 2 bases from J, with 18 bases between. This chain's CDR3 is CSASEGGGTYEQYF. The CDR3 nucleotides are TGCAGCGCCTCCGAGGGTGGGGGAACCTACGAGCAGTACTTC.